Each of the 24 T cell receptor beta chains below was sequenced from the same sample in a study of blood T cell repertoires in COVID-19. TCRdb keeps only in-frame clones here, not all; method: immunoSEQ multiplex PCR. The sample includes roughly 250,000 clones, 70% to 90% of them seen just once. The sample taken for sequencing was PBMCs or T cells enriched from blood (not recorded which). The receptors were gathered from a woman aged 50 to 60 who had recovered from COVID-19.

V and J are TRBV5-6 and TRBJ1-1; the match to TRBD1 covers 7 bases. The CDR3 length is 14 residues. V lost 3 bases and J lost 5; bases outside the gene matches: 7. Germline V gene lookup returns CDR1 SGHDT and CDR2 YYEEEE. The DNA for the CDR3 is TGTGCCAGCAGCTATCGACAGGGCGGGACTGAAGCTTTCTTT. Amino acids: CASSYRQGGTEAFF.

This clone was seen only once. V is TRBV15 and J is TRBJ2-1, with TRBD2 identical over 9 bases. V lost 5 bases and J lost 2; bases outside the gene matches: 7. The length of the CDR3 is 16 residues. From germline, CDR1 is LNHNV and CDR2 YYDKDF (reference sequence). The CDR3 region is CATSASQRGAYNEQFF. The CDR3 region has the DNA TGTGCCACCAGCGCCAGTCAGCGGGGGGCCTACAATGAGCAGTTCTTC.

This clone was found once. V usage is TRBV5-5 and J usage is TRBJ1-1; possibly TRBD1 for D (5 bases). The germline V gene has CDR1 SGHKS and CDR2 YYEKEE (reference sequence). With 2 bases removed from V and 4 bases from J, the gap between germline ends came to 15 bases. The CDR3 totals 15 residues. The CDR3 DNA follows: TGTGCCAGCAGCTTTCTTAGCCTCGGGGGCACTGAAGCTTTCTTT. Its translation: CASSFLSLGGTEAFF.

The chain joins TRBV2 to TRBJ1-1; maybe TRBD1 (6 bases). Per germline, CDR1 SNHLY and CDR2 FYNNEI. The V and J ends lost 10 bases and 3 bases respectively, with 18 bases between them. The CDR3 covers 14 residues. The CDR3 sequence: CANRAEGRYTEAFF. CDR3 nucleotide sequence: TGTGCCAACAGGGCGGAGGGTCGTTACACTGAAGCTTTCTTT. Filled out from reference TRBV2 and TRBJ1-1, the complete variable domain reads EPEVTQTPSHQVTQMGQEVILRCVPISNHLYFYWYRQILGQKVEFLVSFYNNEISEKSEIFDDQFSVERPDGSNFTLKIRSTKLEDSAMYFCANRAEGRYTEAFFGQGTRLTVV.

This rearrangement joins TRBV11-3 to TRBJ2-1; TRBD1 matches at 9 bases. The CDR3 consists of 17 residues. V shed 3 bases, J shed 8 bases, and the junction held 14 bases outside the gene matches. CDR1 and CDR2 (germline): SGHNT, YENEEA. CDR3 in amino acids: CASSFRRPGQGRDEQFF. The CDR3 coding sequence is TGTGCCAGCAGCTTCCGCCGACCGGGACAGGGTAGAGATGAGCAGTTCTTC.

This clone was detected once. The genes are TRBV7-9 and TRBJ2-5, with a possible D match to TRBD1 (6 bases). V was cut by 2 bases and J by 5 bases, with 15 bases left in between. The CDR3 is made up of 15 amino acids. Germline CDR1 and CDR2: SEHNR and FQNEAQ (reference sequence). The CDR3 region has the DNA TGTGCCAGCAGCTTACATGGGACACCCAGCGAGACCCAGTACTTC. This gives the protein CASSLHGTPSETQYF. Full variable domain (outside the CDR3, taken from reference TRBV7-9 and TRBJ2-5): DTGVSQNPRHKITKRGQNVTFRCDPISEHNRLYWYRQTLGQGPEFLTYFQNEAQLEKSRLLSDRFSAERPKGSFSTLEIQRTEQGDSAMYLCASSLHGTPSETQYFGPGTRLLVL.

The gene calls are TRBV20-1 and TRBJ1-2, with TRBD1 identical over 9 bases. The CDR3 consists of 11 residues. Germline lookup yields CDR1 DFQATT and CDR2 SNEGSKA (reference sequence). In DNA, the CDR3 is TGCAGAGCAGGGACAGGGTTCGGCTACACCTTC. Amino acid sequence: CRAGTGFGYTF.

The chain is built from TRBV9 and TRBJ2-1, with D perhaps TRBD2 (5 bases). Trimming shortened V by 0 bases and J by 5 bases, and 12 bases separated the two germline ends. The CDR3 length is 15 residues. Germline V lookup: CDR1 SGDLS, CDR2 YYNGEE. The CDR3, as DNA: TGTGCCAGCAGCGTAGCTACACTAGGGAACAATGAGCAGTTCTTC. This codes for CASSVATLGNNEQFF.

In this sample, this clone turned up once. This chain joins TRBV5-1 and TRBJ2-1, with 13 bases that match TRBD2. This CDR3 spans 17 amino acids. CDR1 is SGHRS, CDR2 YFSETQ, per germline. V gave up 3 bases and J gave up 6 bases; unmatched junction bases: 9. For the CDR3, the DNA is TGCGCCAGCAGCTCCGGACTAGCGGGAGTCCCGATCAATGAGCAGTTCTTC. This translates into CASSSGLAGVPINEQFF.

This clone was found a few times. The genes are TRBV5-4 and TRBJ2-7; 9 nucleotides line up with TRBD2. Per germline, CDR1 SGHNT and CDR2 YYREEE (reference sequence). CDR3 size: 15 residues. V lost 4 bases and J lost 5; bases outside the gene matches: 10. The CDR3 here is CASSLKTSGAHEQYF. The CDR3 nucleotides are TGTGCCAGCAGCCTAAAGACTAGCGGTGCTCACGAGCAGTACTTC.

V gene TRBV5-6 combines with J gene TRBJ2-3, with D perhaps TRBD1 (5 bases). Germline CDR1 SGHDT, CDR2 YYEEEE. The CDR3 totals 17 residues. V was clipped by 1 base and J by 4 bases, with 19 bases between them. The CDR3 here is CASSLLESSSGSDTQYF. The CDR3 DNA is TGTGCCAGCAGCTTGTTAGAGTCTAGTTCAGGGTCAGATACGCAGTATTTT. Looking up the rest from reference TRBV5-6 and TRBJ2-3 gives the full variable domain: DAGVTQSPTHLIKTRGQQVTLRCSPKSGHDTVSWYQQALGQGPQFIFQYYEEEERQRGNFPDRFSGHQFPNYSSELNVNALLLGDSALYLCASSLLESSSGSDTQYFGPGTRLTVL.

The chain links TRBV27 to TRBJ1-5; 12 nucleotides agree with TRBD1. Germline CDR1 reads MNHEY; CDR2 reads SMNVEV (reference sequence). V lost 9 bases and J lost 2; bases outside the gene matches: 5. The CDR3 is 15 amino acids. CDR3 protein: CASGTGGNGNQPQHF. The DNA for the CDR3 is TGTGCCAGTGGGACAGGGGGCAACGGCAATCAGCCCCAGCATTTT.

The CDR3 sequence is CASSLVYSYEQYF. CDR3 nucleotides: TGTGCCAGCAGCTTGGTATATTCCTACGAGCAGTACTTC. J is TRBJ2-7 and V is TRBV5-6, with no clear D. V lost 0 bases and J lost 1, with 5 bases in between. The CDR3 is made up of 13 amino acids. CDR1 SGHDT and CDR2 YYEEEE come from the germline V gene.

J is TRBJ1-5 and V is TRBV27, with TRBD1 matching over 7 bases. From germline, CDR1 is MNHEY and CDR2 SMNVEV (reference sequence). This CDR3 comprises 17 residues. Trimming removed 7 bases from V and 0 bases from J; junction bases left unmatched: 12. CDR3 sequence reads: CASTATKTGNSNQPQHF. DNA for the CDR3: TGTGCCAGCACCGCCACCAAGACAGGGAATAGCAATCAGCCCCAGCATTTT.

The chain uses TRBV28 and TRBJ1-5; no reliable D call. The germline gives CDR1 MDHEN, CDR2 SYDVKM. CDR3 size: 13 residues. V lost 6 bases to trimming and J lost 6 bases, with 12 bases between them. As DNA, the CDR3 is TGTGCCAGCAGAAACGTCGTGAGTCAGCCCCAGCATTTT. It codes for CASRNVVSQPQHF.

V is TRBV28 and J is TRBJ1-2, with D tentatively TRBD1 (5 bases). Trimming left V 11 bases short and J 2 bases short, with 24 bases between. Germline V gene lookup returns CDR1 MDHEN and CDR2 SYDVKM. The CDR3 spans 16 residues. The CDR3 bases are TGTGCCGGAAAGCCAAGGGGACTTCGAAAAAACTATGGCTACACCTTC. Encoded protein: CAGKPRGLRKNYGYTF.

The V call is TRBV5-4, the J call TRBJ2-7, with 8 bases fitting TRBD1. V trimming: 0 bases; J trimming: 2 bases; junction bases outside the gene matches: 4. This CDR3 has 15 amino acids. Germline values: CDR1 SGHNT, CDR2 YYREEE (reference sequence). This chain's CDR3 is CASSLGQGTAYEQYF. CDR3 DNA sequence: TGTGCCAGCAGCTTGGGACAGGGGACAGCCTACGAGCAGTACTTC.

V gene TRBV10-3 combines with J gene TRBJ2-7, with D perhaps TRBD2 (6 bases). The germline V gene encodes CDR1 ENHRY and CDR2 SYGVKD. The V end was cut by 9 bases, the J end by 3 bases, with 15 bases between. The CDR3 sequence is 13 residues long. The CDR3 is CAIGAGSIYEQYF. As DNA, the CDR3 is TGTGCCATTGGGGCGGGATCTATCTACGAGCAGTACTTC.

V is TRBV4-2 and J is TRBJ2-1, with D maybe TRBD2 (6 bases). Trimming removed 0 bases at V and 5 bases at J, with 17 bases between. The CDR3 extends over 17 amino acids. Germline loops: CDR1 LGHNA, CDR2 YNFKEQ. The DNA of the CDR3 is TGTGCCAGCAGCCAAGATCTCCTACTAGCTGAACACAATGAGCAGTTCTTC. Protein product: CASSQDLLLAEHNEQFF.

This clone appeared a single time. CDR3 protein: CASGATSGRYNEQFF. CDR3 bases: TGTGCCAGCGGGGCGACTAGCGGGAGGTACAATGAGCAGTTCTTC. This chain connects TRBV6-4 to TRBJ2-1; 13 bases are shared with TRBD2. With 8 bases clipped from V and 4 bases from J, the junction kept 5 bases outside the gene matches. The CDR3 has 15 residues. In germline, CDR1 is MRHNA, CDR2 SNTAGT.

The V call is TRBV6-5, the J call TRBJ1-2; 8 positions match TRBD1. V shed 7 bases and J 7 bases; nucleotides not matched to a gene: 11. Germline V CDR1 and CDR2: MNHEY, SVGAGI. The CDR3 loop spans 14 amino acids. CDR3 bases: TGTGCCAGCACTAAGTCAGGGGGCGCGGGTGGCTACACCTTC. Translated: CASTKSGGAGGYTF.

The chain uses TRBV10-2 and TRBJ2-1, with 11 bases fitting TRBD2. The CDR3 consists of 17 residues. V dropped 4 bases and J dropped 0; count of bases not matched to a gene: 5. The germline V gene encodes CDR1 WSHSY and CDR2 SAAADI. The CDR3 sequence: CASSVLAGGSSYNEQFF. In DNA form, the CDR3 reads TGCGCCAGCAGTGTTCTAGCGGGAGGCAGCTCCTACAATGAGCAGTTCTTC.

The J gene is TRBJ2-7, the V gene TRBV27, with 9 bases aligning to TRBD1. Germline V gene lookup returns CDR1 MNHEY and CDR2 SMNVEV (reference sequence). The CDR3 consists of 14 residues. J was trimmed by 2 bases and V by 7 bases; bases with no gene match: 6. The CDR3 DNA sequence: TGTGCCAGCAAGGGACAGGGATTGGCCTACGAGCAGTACTTC. This gives the protein CASKGQGLAYEQYF.

This sequence joins TRBV2 and TRBJ2-3, with 11 bases fitting TRBD2. Germline assignment: CDR1 SNHLY and CDR2 FYNNEI. The CDR3 is 19 amino acids. The ends lost 5 bases at V and 1 base at J; junction bases unmatched: 14. CDR3 region: CASSKTQGVAGGRTDTQYF. The CDR3 nucleotides are TGTGCCAGCAGTAAAACTCAGGGGGTAGCGGGAGGGCGCACAGATACGCAGTATTTT.